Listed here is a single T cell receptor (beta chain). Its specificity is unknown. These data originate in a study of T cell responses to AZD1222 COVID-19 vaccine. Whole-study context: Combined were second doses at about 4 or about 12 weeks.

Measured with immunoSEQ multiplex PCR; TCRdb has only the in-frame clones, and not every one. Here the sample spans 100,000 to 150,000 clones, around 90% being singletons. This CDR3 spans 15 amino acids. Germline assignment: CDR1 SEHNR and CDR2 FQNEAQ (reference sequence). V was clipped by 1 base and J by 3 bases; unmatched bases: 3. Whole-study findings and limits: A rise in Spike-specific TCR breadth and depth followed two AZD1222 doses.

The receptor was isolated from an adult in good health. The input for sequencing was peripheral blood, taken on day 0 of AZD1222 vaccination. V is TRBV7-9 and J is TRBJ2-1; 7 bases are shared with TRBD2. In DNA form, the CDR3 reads TGTGCCAGCAGCTTAGGGTCTAGCGGCTACAATGAGCAGTTCTTC. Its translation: CASSLGSSGYNEQFF. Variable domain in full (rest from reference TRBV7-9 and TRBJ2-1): DTGVSQNPRHKITKRGQNVTFRCDPISEHNRLYWYRQTLGQGPEFLTYFQNEAQLEKSRLLSDRFSAERPKGSFSTLEIQRTEQGDSAMYLCASSLGSSGYNEQFFGPGTRLTVL.